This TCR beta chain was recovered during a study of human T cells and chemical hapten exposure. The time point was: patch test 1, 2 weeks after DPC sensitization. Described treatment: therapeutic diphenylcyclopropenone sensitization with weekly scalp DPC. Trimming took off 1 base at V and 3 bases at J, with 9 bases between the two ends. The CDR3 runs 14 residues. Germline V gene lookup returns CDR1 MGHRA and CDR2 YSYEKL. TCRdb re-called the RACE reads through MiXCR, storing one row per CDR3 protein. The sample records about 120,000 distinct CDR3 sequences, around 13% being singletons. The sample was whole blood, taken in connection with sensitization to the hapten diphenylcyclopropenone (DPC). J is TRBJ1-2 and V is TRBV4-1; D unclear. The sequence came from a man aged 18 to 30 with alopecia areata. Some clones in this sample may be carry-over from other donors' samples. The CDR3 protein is CASSQATGYYGYTF. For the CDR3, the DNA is TGCGCCAGCAGCCAAGCGACGGGCTACTATGGCTACACCTTC.